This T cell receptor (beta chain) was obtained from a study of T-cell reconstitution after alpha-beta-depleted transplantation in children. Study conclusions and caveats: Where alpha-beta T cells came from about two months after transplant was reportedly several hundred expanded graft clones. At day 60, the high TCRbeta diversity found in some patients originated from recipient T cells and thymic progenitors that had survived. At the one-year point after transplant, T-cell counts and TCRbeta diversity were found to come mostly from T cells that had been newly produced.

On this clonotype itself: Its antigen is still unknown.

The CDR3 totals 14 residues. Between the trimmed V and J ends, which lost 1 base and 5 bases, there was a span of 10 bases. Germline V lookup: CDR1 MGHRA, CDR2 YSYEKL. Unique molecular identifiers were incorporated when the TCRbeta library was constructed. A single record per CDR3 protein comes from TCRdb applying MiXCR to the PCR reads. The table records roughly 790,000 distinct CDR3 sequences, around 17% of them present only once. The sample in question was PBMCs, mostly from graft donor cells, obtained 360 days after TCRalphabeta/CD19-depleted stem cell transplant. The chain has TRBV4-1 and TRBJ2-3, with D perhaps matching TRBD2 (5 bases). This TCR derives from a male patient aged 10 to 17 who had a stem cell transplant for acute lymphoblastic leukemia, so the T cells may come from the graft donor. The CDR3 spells CASSQAHSGDTQYF. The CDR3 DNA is TGCGCCAGCAGCCAAGCTCACAGCGGAGATACGCAGTATTTT.